The clone carrying this TCR beta chain has only a few counts. No antigen is known for it. This entry belongs to a study of cytomegalovirus exposure and HLA in healthy donors. The length of the CDR3 is 11 residues. Germline CDR1 SNHLY, CDR2 FYNNEI. Amplification used 60 Vbeta primers and 13 Jbeta primers. Only in-frame clones appear in the TCRdb table, and some are missing; sequencing was by immunoSEQ multiplex PCR. The data contain 150,000 to 200,000 clones, roughly 80% of them singletons. Study results and caveats: Upon later analysis, TCR association rates were observed to vary by HLA locus, being highest for DRB1 and lowest for HLA-C.

This clonotype originated in a man aged 45-65 years in good health and CMV-seropositive. Sequencing was done on a sample of PBMCs. V gene TRBV2 combines with J gene TRBJ2-5, with unresolved D. The J call is doubtful: the DNA matches TRBJ2-7 better. The CDR3 sequence is CASSNYYEQYF. Here the CDR3 DNA reads TGTGCCAGCAGTAATTACTACGAGCAGTACTTC.